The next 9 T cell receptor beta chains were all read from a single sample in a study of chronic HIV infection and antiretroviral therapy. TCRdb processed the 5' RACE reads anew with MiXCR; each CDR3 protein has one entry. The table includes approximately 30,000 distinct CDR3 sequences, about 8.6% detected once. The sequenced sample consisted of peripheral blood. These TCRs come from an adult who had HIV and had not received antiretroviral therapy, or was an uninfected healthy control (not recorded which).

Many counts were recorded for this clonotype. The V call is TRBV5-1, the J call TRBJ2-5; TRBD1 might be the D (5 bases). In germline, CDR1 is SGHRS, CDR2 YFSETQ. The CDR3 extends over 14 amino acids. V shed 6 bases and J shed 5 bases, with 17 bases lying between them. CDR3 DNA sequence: TGCGCCAGCATGCTTGACAGTTCAGGGGAGACCCAGTACTTC. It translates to CASMLDSSGETQYF.

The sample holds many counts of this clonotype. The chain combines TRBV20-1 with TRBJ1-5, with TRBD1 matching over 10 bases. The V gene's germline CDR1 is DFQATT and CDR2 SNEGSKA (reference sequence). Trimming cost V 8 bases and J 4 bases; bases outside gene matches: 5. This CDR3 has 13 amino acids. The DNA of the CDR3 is TGCAGTATGAGACAGGGGGCGAATCAGCCCCAGCATTTT. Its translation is CSMRQGANQPQHF.

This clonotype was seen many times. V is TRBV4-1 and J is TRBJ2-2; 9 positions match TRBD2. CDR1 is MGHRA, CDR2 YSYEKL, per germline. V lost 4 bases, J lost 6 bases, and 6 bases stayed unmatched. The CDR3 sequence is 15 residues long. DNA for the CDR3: TGCGCCAGCAGCCGCTACTTAGCGGGAGCCGGGGAGCTGTTTTTT. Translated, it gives CASSRYLAGAGELFF.

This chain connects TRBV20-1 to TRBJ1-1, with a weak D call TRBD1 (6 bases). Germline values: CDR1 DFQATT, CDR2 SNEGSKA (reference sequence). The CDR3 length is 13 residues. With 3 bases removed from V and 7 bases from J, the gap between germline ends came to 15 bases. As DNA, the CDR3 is TGCAGTGCTAGTGAGGGACACCCGCATGAAGCTTTCTTT. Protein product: CSASEGHPHEAFF.

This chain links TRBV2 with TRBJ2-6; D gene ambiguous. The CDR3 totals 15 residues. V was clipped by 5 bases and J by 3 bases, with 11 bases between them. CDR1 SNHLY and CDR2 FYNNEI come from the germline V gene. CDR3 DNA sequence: TGTGCCAGCAGTCTCAAAACGGGTGGGGCCAACGTCCTGACTTTC. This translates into CASSLKTGGANVLTF.

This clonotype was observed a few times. The CDR3 here is CASSQEETGKAFF. The CDR3 nucleotides read TGCGCCAGCAGCCAAGAGGAGACAGGGAAAGCTTTCTTT. The chain is built from TRBV4-1 and TRBJ1-1; 7 bases agree with TRBD1. The V gene end was trimmed by 0 bases and the J gene end by 9 bases; junction bases not matched to a gene: 4. In germline, CDR1 is MGHRA, CDR2 YSYEKL. There are 13 residues in the CDR3.

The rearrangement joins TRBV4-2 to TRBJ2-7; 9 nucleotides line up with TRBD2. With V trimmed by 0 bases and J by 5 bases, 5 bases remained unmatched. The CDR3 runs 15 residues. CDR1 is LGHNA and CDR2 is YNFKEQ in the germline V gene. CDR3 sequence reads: CASSQDRLAGNEQYF. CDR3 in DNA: TGTGCCAGCAGCCAAGATCGGCTAGCGGGAAACGAGCAGTACTTC.

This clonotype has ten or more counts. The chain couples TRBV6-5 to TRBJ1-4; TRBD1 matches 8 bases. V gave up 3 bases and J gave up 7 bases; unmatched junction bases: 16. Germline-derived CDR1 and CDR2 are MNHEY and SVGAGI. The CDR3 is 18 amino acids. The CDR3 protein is CASSYNPGTGAKGEKLFF. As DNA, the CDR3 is TGTGCCAGCAGTTATAACCCCGGGACAGGCGCCAAGGGTGAAAAACTGTTTTTT.

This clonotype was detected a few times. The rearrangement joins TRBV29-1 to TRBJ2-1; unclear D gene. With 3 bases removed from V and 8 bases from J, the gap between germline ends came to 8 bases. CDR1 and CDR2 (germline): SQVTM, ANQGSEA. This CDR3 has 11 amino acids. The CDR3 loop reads CSVEVAYEQFF. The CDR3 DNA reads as TGCAGCGTTGAGGTGGCGTATGAGCAGTTCTTC.